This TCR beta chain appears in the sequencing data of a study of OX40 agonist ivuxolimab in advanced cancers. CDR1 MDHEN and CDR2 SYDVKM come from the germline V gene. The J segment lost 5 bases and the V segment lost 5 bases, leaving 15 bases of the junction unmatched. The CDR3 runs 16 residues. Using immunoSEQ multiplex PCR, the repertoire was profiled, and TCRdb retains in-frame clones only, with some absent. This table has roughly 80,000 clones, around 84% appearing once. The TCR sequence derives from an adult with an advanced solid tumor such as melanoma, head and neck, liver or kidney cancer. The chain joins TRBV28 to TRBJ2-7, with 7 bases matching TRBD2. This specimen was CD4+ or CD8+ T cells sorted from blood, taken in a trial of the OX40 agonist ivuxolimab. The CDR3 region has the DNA TGTGCCAGCAGTCGAATGAGACTGGGAGGGTACAACGAGCAGTACTTC. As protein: CASSRMRLGGYNEQYF.